This is a list of T cell receptor beta chains from one sample in a study of blood T cell repertoires in COVID-19. Measured with immunoSEQ multiplex PCR; TCRdb has only the in-frame clones, and not every one. Of roughly 130,000 clones listed, approximately 84% are singletons. The specimen was peripheral blood. These receptors were obtained from a woman in her 30s who had recovered from COVID-19. The CDR3 runs from the conserved cysteine through the conserved F or W. D genes are given only for firm matches. Size is omitted from some rows. Given values are once, few, many or a class for expanded clones.

j_call	v_call	clone_size	d_call	cdr3_aa	cdr3_nt
TRBJ2-7	TRBV6-5	.	TRBD1	CASTTGRAFYEQYF	TGTGCCAGTACGACAGGGAGAGCCTTTTACGAGCAGTACTTC
TRBJ2-3	TRBV20-1	.	TRBD1	CSASPGQGNLDTQYF	TGCAGTGCCAGTCCGGGACAGGGGAATTTGGATACGCAGTATTTT
TRBJ1-2	TRBV29-1	.	.	CSVVAEDGYTF	TGCAGCGTTGTTGCCGAGGATGGCTACACCTTC
TRBJ1-2	TRBV18	few	TRBD1	CASSPTGGYDGYTF	TGTGCCAGCTCACCGACAGGGGGCTATGATGGCTACACCTTC
TRBJ2-7	TRBV4-1	.	.	CASSQDVAASYEQYF	TGCGCCAGCAGCCAAGATGTAGCTGCCTCCTACGAGCAGTACTTC
TRBJ2-3	TRBV13	.	.	CASSPRLAGTDTQYF	TGTGCCAGCAGCCCCAGATTAGCGGGCACAGATACGCAGTATTTT
TRBJ1-5	TRBV2	.	.	CASSNSGGSQPQHF	TGTGCCAGCAGTAACTCTGGAGGATCTCAGCCCCAGCATTTT
TRBJ2-4	TRBV19	medium-sized	TRBD2	CASSARKKLAEDAKNIQYF	TGTGCCAGTAGTGCGAGAAAGAAACTAGCGGAAGATGCCAAAAACATTCAGTACTTC
TRBJ1-5	TRBV12-5	.	TRBD1	CASGLVQGGSLAGLMGNQPQHF	TGTGCTAGTGGTTTGGTACAGGGGGGCAGCCTAGCGGGGTTAATGGGCAATCAGCCCCAGCATTTT
TRBJ2-7	TRBV5-4	.	TRBD1	CASSRQQGPMVGEQYF	TGTGCCAGCAGCCGACAACAGGGGCCCATGGTTGGCGAGCAGTACTTC
TRBJ2-3	TRBV5-1	.	.	CASSLQDSTDTQYF	TGCGCCAGCAGCTTACAGGATAGCACAGATACGCAGTATTTT
TRBJ2-1	TRBV30	.	.	CASRRYSLTGNEQFF	TGTGCCTCCCGGAGATATTCGCTTACGGGAAATGAGCAGTTCTTC
TRBJ1-2	TRBV6-5	.	TRBD1	CASRQGQPQGYTF	TGTGCCAGCAGGCAGGGACAGCCCCAGGGCTACACCTTC
TRBJ2-5	TRBV5-4	.	.	CASSQSQGGLETQYF	TGTGCCAGCAGCCAAAGTCAGGGGGGCCTTGAGACCCAGTACTTC
TRBJ2-3	TRBV5-6	.	TRBD2	CASSVGTSGRKLTDTQYF	TGTGCCAGCAGCGTCGGGACTAGCGGGAGGAAACTCACAGATACGCAGTATTTT
TRBJ2-1	TRBV7-2	.	.	CASSLVSGGKGIVEQFF	TGTGCCAGCAGCTTAGTGAGCGGCGGGAAGGGGATTGTTGAGCAGTTCTTC
TRBJ2-3	TRBV23-1	.	.	CASSQSRVYQPDTQYF	TGCGCCAGCAGTCAATCCAGGGTATACCAGCCAGATACGCAGTATTTT
TRBJ1-1	TRBV30	few	TRBD1	CAWIIQGSSPNTEAFF	TGTGCCTGGATAATACAGGGGAGTTCGCCGAACACTGAAGCTTTCTTT
TRBJ1-1	TRBV29-1	.	TRBD1	CSVGQGANTEAFF	TGCAGCGTCGGACAGGGGGCCAACACTGAAGCTTTCTTT
TRBJ2-1	TRBV9	few	TRBD1	CASSVGQVNEQFF	TGTGCCAGCAGCGTCGGACAGGTGAATGAGCAGTTCTTC
TRBJ2-7	TRBV7-9	once	TRBD2	CASSRAAGGLYEQYF	TGTGCCAGCAGCAGGGCGGCGGGGGGCCTGTACGAGCAGTACTTC
TRBJ2-1	TRBV9	.	TRBD2	CASSVTLRETDEQFF	TGTGCCAGCAGCGTAACGTTGCGGGAGACTGATGAGCAGTTCTTC
TRBJ1-1	TRBV3-1/TRBV3-2	.	.	CASSSRRSQNTEAFF	TGTGCCAGCAGCTCCCGGAGGTCGCAGAACACTGAAGCTTTCTTT
TRBJ2-3	TRBV11-2	.	TRBD2	CASSLLAGGASDTQYF	TGTGCCAGCAGCTTACTAGCGGGAGGAGCGTCAGATACGCAGTATTTT
TRBJ1-4	TRBV4-1	.	.	CASSPREGGDEKLFF	TGCGCCAGCAGCCCCCGGGAGGGGGGCGATGAAAAACTGTTTTTT
TRBJ2-1	TRBV27	.	.	CASSPRGTYNEQFF	TGTGCCAGCAGTCCTCGCGGTACCTACAATGAGCAGTTCTTC
TRBJ1-5	TRBV5-6	.	TRBD1	CASSIGTVGPQHF	TGTGCCAGCAGCATAGGGACAGTCGGGCCCCAGCATTTT
TRBJ2-2	TRBV27	few	.	CASSLVDTGELFF	TGTGCCAGCAGTTTAGTAGACACCGGGGAGCTGTTTTTT
TRBJ1-1	TRBV9	once	.	CASRALGLNTEAFF	TGTGCCAGCAGGGCCCTGGGGCTTAACACTGAAGCTTTCTTT
TRBJ2-3	TRBV27	.	TRBD2	CASSRLAGGADTQYF	TGTGCCAGCAGTAGACTAGCGGGGGGGGCAGATACGCAGTATTTT
TRBJ2-5	TRBV4-1	.	.	CASSQDPGSDQETQYF	TGCGCCAGCAGCCAAGATCCGGGTTCGGACCAAGAGACCCAGTACTTC
TRBJ2-1	TRBV29-1	.	.	CSATSLMEYNEQFF	TGCAGCGCTACCTCACTGATGGAGTACAATGAGCAGTTCTTC
TRBJ2-1	TRBV6-5	few	TRBD1	CASMRGQGVQNEQFF	TGTGCCAGCATGAGGGGACAGGGGGTTCAAAATGAGCAGTTCTTC
TRBJ1-3	TRBV3-1/TRBV3-2	.	TRBD1	CASSHEDREPGNTIYF	TGTGCCAGCAGCCACGAGGACAGGGAGCCTGGAAACACCATATATTTT
TRBJ2-1	TRBV20-1	.	.	CSATSYNEQFF	TGCAGTGCCACGAGTTACAATGAGCAGTTCTTC
TRBJ1-1	TRBV6-4	few	.	CASEDTNTEAFF	TGTGCCAGCGAGGACACGAACACTGAAGCTTTCTTT